The next 27 T cell receptor beta chains were all read from a single sample in a study of blood T cell repertoires in COVID-19. Libraries were prepared by immunoSEQ multiplex PCR; TCRdb keeps only in-frame clonotypes and omits some of them. Of under 110,000 clones in the sample, 71% were seen once. What was sequenced was peripheral blood. All receptors derive from a human donor with acute or convalescent COVID-19. The donor label of this sample is uncertain.

This clone was picked up a small number of times. The V call is TRBV7-2, the J call TRBJ2-7; no definite D call. Germline CDR1 is SGHTA and CDR2 is FQGNSA. The CDR3 runs to 12 residues. V was clipped by 5 bases and J by 3 bases, with 8 bases between them. The CDR3 here is CASSLRGYEQYF. The CDR3 DNA is TGTGCCAGCAGCCTACGAGGCTACGAGCAGTACTTC.

Here the CDR3 DNA reads TGTGCCAGCAGCTTTTCGGCAGGAAACTCCTACAATGAGCAGTTCTTC. It codes for CASSFSAGNSYNEQFF. The chain carries TRBV7-3 and TRBJ2-1; D is uncertain. This CDR3 is 16 amino acids long. V was trimmed by 3 bases and J by 0 bases, leaving 12 bases between them. Germline CDR1 SGHTA, CDR2 FQGTGA. The full variable domain, completed using reference TRBV7-3 and TRBJ2-1, is GAGVSQTPSNKVTEKGKYVELRCDPISGHTALYWYRQSLGQGPEFLIYFQGTGAADDSGLPNDRFFAVRPEGSVSTLKIQRTERGDSAVYLCASSFSAGNSYNEQFFGPGTRLTVL.

The V call is TRBV28, the J call TRBJ2-7, with 8 bases matching TRBD1. Germline lookup yields CDR1 MDHEN and CDR2 SYDVKM. The length of the CDR3 is 14 residues. The V segment lost 6 bases and the J segment 2 bases; nucleotides outside the gene matches: 6. CDR3 sequence (DNA): TGTGCCAGCAGAACAGGGACAGGAACCTACGAGCAGTACTTC. Its protein product is CASRTGTGTYEQYF. Supplemented by reference TRBV28 and TRBJ2-7, the full variable domain reads DVKVTQSSRYLVKRTGEKVFLECVQDMDHENMFWYRQDPGLGLRLIYFSYDVKMKEKGDIPEGYSVSREKKERFSLILESASTNQTSMYLCASRTGTGTYEQYFGPGTRLTVT.

This chain links TRBV2 with TRBJ1-3, with TRBD1 identical over 7 bases. In germline, CDR1 is SNHLY, CDR2 FYNNEI. The CDR3 has 16 amino acids. The V segment lost 1 base and the J segment 0 bases; nucleotides outside the gene matches: 3. CDR3 in DNA: TGTGCCAGCAGTGAAGGGGGACAGCTCTCTGGAAACACCATATATTTT. Amino acids: CASSEGGQLSGNTIYF.

The J gene is TRBJ1-6, the V gene TRBV11-3; D uncertain. In germline, CDR1 is SGHNT, CDR2 YENEEA. Trimming removed 3 bases from V and 6 bases from J, with 6 bases in between. There are 13 residues in the CDR3. In DNA, the CDR3 is TGTGCCAGCAGCTTCGAACTTAATTCACCCCTCCACTTT. This gives the protein CASSFELNSPLHF.

This CDR3 reads CASSSNAVASNTEAFF. The CDR3 nucleotides read TGTGCCAGCAGTTCTAACGCCGTTGCCTCGAACACTGAAGCTTTCTTT. The V gene is TRBV6-5, the J gene TRBJ1-1; no firm D call. CDR1 and CDR2 (germline): MNHEY, SVGAGI. With 4 bases removed from V and 1 base from J, the gap between germline ends came to 16 bases. CDR3 length equals 16 residues.

V is TRBV27 and J is TRBJ2-3, with 13 bases aligning to TRBD2. CDR3 length equals 21 residues. V shed 3 bases, J shed 2 bases, and the junction held 17 bases outside the gene matches. The germline V gene has CDR1 MNHEY and CDR2 SMNVEV (reference sequence). The CDR3 sequence: CASSFRGLPGLAGAHTDTQYF. The CDR3 region has the DNA TGTGCCAGCAGTTTCAGGGGCCTCCCCGGACTAGCGGGGGCACACACAGATACGCAGTATTTT.

The chain couples TRBV27 to TRBJ1-2, with D possibly being TRBD1 (5 bases). The CDR3 covers 15 residues. V was trimmed by 8 bases and J by 0 bases, leaving 16 bases between them. Germline V CDR1 and CDR2: MNHEY, SMNVEV (reference sequence). The CDR3 DNA follows: TGTGCCAGCGCCGGCCGGGGGAGAGCTAACTATGGCTACACCTTC. Amino acid sequence: CASAGRGRANYGYTF.

V usage is TRBV13 and J usage is TRBJ2-4; 7 bases map to TRBD2. CDR3 size: 20 residues. Germline V lookup: CDR1 PRHDT, CDR2 FYEKMQ (reference sequence). The ends lost 2 bases at V and 1 base at J; junction bases unmatched: 17. This CDR3 is CASSLTATVGGTGAKNIQYF. The CDR3 DNA reads as TGTGCCAGCAGCTTAACCGCGACTGTCGGGGGGACGGGTGCCAAAAACATTCAGTACTTC.

The V gene is TRBV2, the J gene TRBJ2-1; 9 bases fit TRBD1. J lost 6 bases, V lost 5 bases, and 11 bases had no gene match. This CDR3 comprises 16 residues. Germline CDR1 SNHLY, CDR2 FYNNEI. The CDR3 DNA follows: TGTGCCAGCAGTCTACAGGGGGCTACGATAACCAATGAGCAGTTCTTC. Translated: CASSLQGATITNEQFF.

The table lists this clone with many counts. The genes are TRBV7-9 and TRBJ1-1; D ambiguous. CDR1 is SEHNR and CDR2 is FQNEAQ in the germline V gene (reference sequence). The CDR3 has 13 residues. Trimming pared 0 bases from V and 6 bases from J, leaving 8 bases between. The CDR3 coding sequence is TGTGCCAGCAGCTTAGCGAGGAGGGCTGAAGCTTTCTTT. It specifies CASSLARRAEAFF. The variable domain in full, completed from reference TRBV7-9 and TRBJ1-1, reads DTGVSQNPRHKITKRGQNVTFRCDPISEHNRLYWYRQTLGQGPEFLTYFQNEAQLEKSRLLSDRFSAERPKGSFSTLEIQRTEQGDSAMYLCASSLARRAEAFFGQGTRLTVV.

This clone was seen only a few times. In DNA form, the CDR3 reads TGTGCCAGCAGTCTCATGCCGGGACAGGGTCAGGGCTACACCTTC. It encodes CASSLMPGQGQGYTF. The chain recombines TRBV5-5 with TRBJ1-2, with 9 nucleotides matching TRBD1. Germline V CDR1 and CDR2: SGHKS, YYEKEE (reference sequence). This CDR3 contains 15 residues. With 5 bases clipped from V and 8 bases from J, the junction kept 13 bases outside the gene matches.

This chain joins TRBV7-6 and TRBJ2-1, with D perhaps matching TRBD2 (7 bases). The V gene's germline CDR1 is SGHVS and CDR2 FNYEAQ. CDR3 length equals 15 residues. V was shortened by 8 bases and J by 8 bases, with 22 bases between the two germline ends. The CDR3 protein is CASRGGVGGYDEQFF. The CDR3 DNA reads as TGTGCCAGCCGCGGGGGCGTGGGGGGGTACGATGAGCAGTTCTTC.

V and J are TRBV5-1 and TRBJ2-3, with 9 nucleotides matching TRBD2. Germline-derived CDR1 and CDR2 are SGHRS and YFSETQ. CDR3 size: 13 residues. With 7 bases clipped from V and 0 bases from J, the junction kept 0 bases outside the gene matches. The CDR3 protein is CASLAGSTDTQYF. In nucleotides, the CDR3 is TGCGCCAGCCTAGCGGGGAGCACAGATACGCAGTATTTT.

The chain carries TRBV10-3 and TRBJ1-2, with D perhaps TRBD1 (6 bases). CDR3 length: 11 residues. Germline loops: CDR1 ENHRY, CDR2 SYGVKD. V was trimmed by 5 bases and J by 8 bases, leaving 9 bases between them. CDR3 nucleotide sequence: TGTGCCATCAGTCAGGGGCGGGGCTACACCTTC. Its protein product is CAISQGRGYTF.

The rearrangement uses TRBV5-1 and TRBJ1-1; the D gene is possibly TRBD1 (6 bases). Germline V lookup: CDR1 SGHRS, CDR2 YFSETQ. CDR3 size: 16 residues. Trimming removed 1 base at V and 1 base at J, with 14 bases between. Here the CDR3 reads CASSLITGLPNTEAFF. The CDR3 region has the DNA TGCGCCAGCAGCTTGATTACAGGGTTACCGAACACTGAAGCTTTCTTT. The whole variable domain, remainder taken from reference TRBV5-1 and TRBJ1-1, is KAGVTQTPRYLIKTRGQQVTLSCSPISGHRSVSWYQQTPGQGLQFLFEYFSETQRNKGNFPGRFSGRQFSNSRSEMNVSTLELGDSALYLCASSLITGLPNTEAFFGQGTRLTVV.

Only one count was recorded for this clone. Other nucleotide sequences in the sample specify the same CDR3. The chain couples TRBV30 to TRBJ2-7, with D tentatively TRBD1 (5 bases). This CDR3 comprises 12 residues. Trimming took off 2 bases at V and 6 bases at J, with 11 bases between the two ends. Germline V CDR1 and CDR2: GTSNPN, SVGIG (reference sequence). The CDR3 DNA reads as TGTGCCTGGAGTAAAGGGGCAGGCGAGCAGTACGTC. Protein: CAWSKGAGEQYV.

The gene calls are TRBV30 and TRBJ2-7; a weak D match, TRBD1 (6 bases). Germline lookup yields CDR1 GTSNPN and CDR2 SVGIG (reference sequence). V gave up 5 bases and J gave up 3 bases, with 14 bases separating them. This CDR3 spans 13 amino acids. CDR3 nucleotides: TGTGCCTGGGCCACGGACAGTCGCTACGAGCAGTACTTC. Its protein is CAWATDSRYEQYF. The whole variable domain, remainder taken from reference TRBV30 and TRBJ2-7, is SQTIHQWPATLVQPVGSPLSLECTVEGTSNPNLYWYRQAAGRGLQLLFYSVGIGQISSEVPQNLSASRPQDRQFILSSKKLLLSDSGFYLCAWATDSRYEQYFGPGTRLTVT.

The table lists this clone with many counts. The chain links TRBV7-8 to TRBJ2-4, with a possible D match to TRBD1 (8 bases). This CDR3 region has 19 residues. Trimming took off 5 bases at V and 1 base at J, with 24 bases between the two ends. The germline CDR1 and CDR2 sequences are SGHVS and FQNEAQ. The CDR3 nucleotides read TGTGCCAGCAGCGAACCGGGAGGCAGGGGGCGCTTGGCCAAAAACATTCAGTACTTC. Translation: CASSEPGGRGRLAKNIQYF.

This clone showed up just a few times. The chain carries TRBV30 and TRBJ2-4; the D gene is possibly TRBD1 (6 bases). Trimming cost V 1 base and J 0 bases, with 7 bases left between them. This CDR3 comprises 14 residues. Germline lookup yields CDR1 GTSNPN and CDR2 SVGIG (reference sequence). CDR3 nucleotides: TGTGCCTGGAGTGCAGGGGCAGCCAAAAACATTCAGTACTTC. Residues: CAWSAGAAKNIQYF.

The rearrangement links TRBV18 to TRBJ1-1; the D is unclear. This CDR3 is built from 14 residues. V was pared by 3 bases and J by 0 bases, with 8 bases between. The germline gives CDR1 KGHSH, CDR2 LQKENI. Written as DNA, the CDR3 is TGTGCCAGCTCACCGGACGGGGTGAACACTGAAGCTTTCTTT. Translating it yields CASSPDGVNTEAFF.

The J gene is TRBJ1-2, the V gene TRBV24-1, with D unclear. CDR1 and CDR2 from the germline V gene are KGHDR and SFDVKD. The V end lost 4 bases, the J end lost 4 bases, and 9 bases lay between the germline ends. This CDR3 is 13 amino acids long. The CDR3 sequence: CATSDSLSYGYTF. The DNA of the CDR3 is TGTGCCACCAGTGACAGTTTGTCCTATGGCTACACCTTC.

J is TRBJ2-3 and V is TRBV5-6; 16 bases are a match to TRBD2. The CDR3 is 17 residues long. Trimming took 1 base from V and 6 from J; bases not matched to a gene: 5. CDR1 and CDR2 from the germline V gene are SGHDT and YYEEEE. CDR3 in amino acids: CASSLLGLAGGYDTQYF. The CDR3 DNA reads TGTGCCAGCAGCTTGTTGGGACTAGCGGGGGGGTACGATACGCAGTATTTT. The full variable domain, in which reference TRBV5-6 and TRBJ2-3 provide the parts outside the CDR3, is DAGVTQSPTHLIKTRGQQVTLRCSPKSGHDTVSWYQQALGQGPQFIFQYYEEEERQRGNFPDRFSGHQFPNYSSELNVNALLLGDSALYLCASSLLGLAGGYDTQYFGPGTRLTVL.

The gene calls are TRBV2 and TRBJ1-1, with D possibly matching TRBD1 (5 bases). The CDR3 covers 15 residues. In germline, CDR1 is SNHLY, CDR2 FYNNEI. Trimming removed 7 bases from V and 4 bases from J, with 19 bases in between. CDR3 sequence: CASIPTIWGGTEAFF. As DNA, the CDR3 is TGTGCCAGCATACCCACGATCTGGGGGGGCACTGAAGCTTTCTTT.

This chain links TRBV5-1 with TRBJ2-5; tentative D call: TRBD1 (6 bases). Per the germline V gene, CDR1 is SGHRS and CDR2 is YFSETQ. With 3 bases removed from V and 5 bases from J, the gap between germline ends came to 11 bases. This CDR3 comprises 13 residues. CDR3 sequence reads: CASSWDQGETQYF. CDR3 DNA sequence: TGCGCCAGCAGCTGGGACCAGGGGGAGACCCAGTACTTC.

The rearrangement uses TRBV7-2 and TRBJ2-1, with 7 bases identical to TRBD1. V was clipped by 4 bases and J by 4 bases; unmatched bases: 10. The CDR3 length is 16 residues. CDR1 SGHTA and CDR2 FQGNSA come from the germline V gene. The CDR3 here is CASSSHSGTAYNEQFF. The DNA of the CDR3 is TGTGCCAGCAGCTCTCACTCCGGGACAGCTTACAATGAGCAGTTCTTC.

The CDR3, as DNA: TGTGCCACTCAGGGGACCCAGTACTTC. This gives the protein CATQGTQYF. V is TRBV27 and J is TRBJ2-5; D may be TRBD1 (5 bases). The ends were cut back, 10 bases at V and 7 bases at J, with 7 bases in the middle. The CDR3 runs 9 residues. Per the germline V gene, CDR1 is MNHEY and CDR2 is SMNVEV (reference sequence).